This T cell receptor beta chain was identified during a study of beta chain features in type 1 diabetes. Study results and caveats: A moderate, significant TCRB CDR3 shortening appeared in type 1 diabetes across four CD4+ subsets.

A few counts support this clone. Antigen unknown. The germline gives CDR1 MDHEN, CDR2 SYDVKM. CDR3 length equals 14 residues. The V and J ends lost 5 bases and 2 bases respectively, with 12 bases between them. Expressed TCRB transcripts were sequenced because the entire RNA isolate underwent reverse transcription. Using immunoSEQ multiplex PCR, the repertoire was profiled, and TCRdb retains in-frame clones only, with some absent. This repertoire shows 300,000 to 450,000 clones, around 9.6% found once; its top ten account for 0.45% to 0.65%. This receptor was taken from a man aged 25 to 45 with type 1 diabetes. This rearrangement joins TRBV28 to TRBJ2-5; D uncertain. Sequenced: central memory CD4+ T cells from blood. CDR3 nucleotides: TGTGCCAGCAGTCTCTTTTACAAACAAGAGACCCAGTACTTC. Its translation is CASSLFYKQETQYF.